A single sample gave rise to the 23 T cell receptor beta chains below, sequenced in a study of cytomegalovirus exposure and HLA in healthy donors. PCR primers comprised 60 Vbeta and 13 Jbeta primers. Assay: immunoSEQ multiplex PCR; the TCRdb copy retains only in-frame clones and omits some. The repertoire includes about 150,000 clones, 60% to 80% of them detected once, and about 10% sits in the top ten. Input material: PBMCs. All receptors come from a man between 18 and 29 years old in good health and CMV-seropositive.

V gene TRBV5-1 combines with J gene TRBJ1-1, with TRBD1 as a possible D gene (6 bases). The V gene's germline CDR1 is SGHRS and CDR2 YFSETQ. Between the trimmed V and J ends, which lost 0 bases and 3 bases, there was a span of 24 bases. The CDR3 totals 19 residues. CDR3 residues: CASSLDGPGHKVFDTEAFF. The CDR3 DNA sequence: TGCGCCAGCAGCTTGGATGGGCCGGGACATAAAGTTTTTGACACTGAAGCTTTCTTT.

The V gene is TRBV6-6, the J gene TRBJ2-7, with 9 bases aligning to TRBD1. The length of the CDR3 is 14 residues. V lost 0 bases, J lost 3 bases, and 0 bases stayed unmatched. The V gene's germline CDR1 is MNHNY and CDR2 SVGAGI (reference sequence). The CDR3 here is CASSYSTGGYEQYF. CDR3 DNA: TGTGCCAGCAGTTACTCGACAGGGGGCTACGAGCAGTACTTC.

The J gene is TRBJ2-2, the V gene TRBV2, with 7 positions matching TRBD1. The germline CDR1 and CDR2 sequences are SNHLY and FYNNEI. With V trimmed by 1 base and J by 5 bases, 4 bases remained unmatched. CDR3 length equals 15 residues. The CDR3 is CASSEEARGTGELFF. In nucleotides, the CDR3 is TGTGCCAGCAGTGAAGAGGCCAGGGGGACCGGGGAGCTGTTTTTT.

The chain employs TRBV14 and TRBJ2-3, with a possible D match to TRBD2 (6 bases). Looked up from germline, CDR1 is SGHDN and CDR2 is FVKESK. Trimming removed 3 bases from V and 4 bases from J, with 20 bases in between. The CDR3 has 17 residues. The DNA of the CDR3 is TGTGCCAGCAGCCACCCCCCGGGACGGGGAGGTGCAGATACGCAGTATTTT. Its translation is CASSHPPGRGGADTQYF.

The rearrangement links TRBV2 to TRBJ2-5; maybe TRBD1 (5 bases). The CDR3 sequence is 15 residues long. V lost 3 bases to trimming and J lost 5 bases, with 16 bases between them. Germline lookup yields CDR1 SNHLY and CDR2 FYNNEI. The CDR3 DNA follows: TGTGCCAGCAGTGAGACACAGGCGACCTCGGAGACCCAGTACTTC. Protein product: CASSETQATSETQYF.

The genes are TRBV6-5 and TRBJ2-5; D is perhaps TRBD1 (5 bases). The J call is uncertain, as TRBJ2-7 better fits the DNA end. The CDR3 consists of 11 residues. The V gene's germline CDR1 is MNHEY and CDR2 SVGAGI. The CDR3 spells CASRQGYEQYF. CDR3 DNA: TGTGCCAGCAGGCAGGGCTACGAGCAGTACTTC.

This chain connects TRBV18 to TRBJ2-7; 13 bases fit TRBD2. J was trimmed by 7 bases and V by 3 bases; bases with no gene match: 6. The CDR3 is 15 amino acids. Germline values: CDR1 KGHSH, CDR2 LQKENI. This CDR3 is CASSPVGTSGEEQYF. CDR3 bases: TGTGCCAGCTCACCTGTTGGGACTAGCGGGGAAGAGCAGTACTTC.

The V and J genes are TRBV2 and TRBJ2-5, with D possibly matching TRBD1 (6 bases). Germline CDR1 and CDR2: SNHLY and FYNNEI. The CDR3 runs 14 residues. The ends were cut back, 6 bases at V and 4 bases at J, with 15 bases in the middle. CDR3 coding DNA: TGTGCCAGCAGGGATGATGGGGGCCGAGAGACCCAGTACTTC. This sequence encodes CASRDDGGRETQYF.

This clone came up once. This sequence joins TRBV7-9 and TRBJ1-5, with 7 nucleotides matching TRBD1. The germline gives CDR1 SEHNR, CDR2 FQNEAQ (reference sequence). This CDR3 contains 14 residues. J was trimmed by 4 bases and V by 5 bases; bases with no gene match: 5. The DNA for the CDR3 is TGTGCCAGCAGCCCAGTACAGGGGAATCAGCCCCAGCATTTT. Its protein is CASSPVQGNQPQHF. Together with reference TRBV7-9 and TRBJ1-5, the CDR3 gives the full variable domain: DTGVSQNPRHKITKRGQNVTFRCDPISEHNRLYWYRQTLGQGPEFLTYFQNEAQLEKSRLLSDRFSAERPKGSFSTLEIQRTEQGDSAMYLCASSPVQGNQPQHFGDGTRLSIL.

The CDR3 region has the DNA TGTGCCAGCAGCGCCGAGACTAGTATTTTCGCGGATACGCAGTATTTT. This codes for CASSAETSIFADTQYF. The rearrangement uses TRBV11-2 and TRBJ2-3; possibly TRBD2 for D (6 bases). CDR1 is SGHAT, CDR2 FQNNGV, per germline. CDR3 length equals 16 residues. The V end lost 5 bases, the J end lost 6 bases, and 21 bases lay between the germline ends.

The chain is built from TRBV29-1 and TRBJ1-2, with TRBD1 matching over 8 bases. CDR1 and CDR2 (germline): SQVTM, ANQGSEA. V dropped 6 bases and J dropped 6; count of bases not matched to a gene: 9. This CDR3 contains 13 residues. CDR3 nucleotides: TGCAGCGTGGATATTACAGGGGGGGATGGCTACACCTTC. This codes for CSVDITGGDGYTF.

The chain couples TRBV13 to TRBJ1-1; 8 positions match TRBD1. The length of the CDR3 is 14 residues. The J segment lost 5 bases and the V segment lost 5 bases, leaving 7 bases of the junction unmatched. Germline V gene data show CDR1 as PRHDT and CDR2 as FYEKMQ (reference sequence). For the CDR3, the DNA is TGTGCCAGCAGCACGGACAGGGAGGATACTGAAGCTTTCTTT. Its protein product is CASSTDREDTEAFF.

The chain recombines TRBV6-5 with TRBJ2-5; 9 bases agree with TRBD2. This CDR3 is built from 16 residues. The V gene end was trimmed by 4 bases and the J gene end by 5 bases; junction bases not matched to a gene: 11. CDR1 and CDR2 (germline): MNHEY, SVGAGI. DNA for the CDR3: TGTGCCAGCAGTTCCCGAAGGCGGGAGGGCCGGGAGACCCAGTACTTC. This sequence encodes CASSSRRREGRETQYF.

This clone was seen just once. The chain links TRBV30 to TRBJ1-5; D unresolved. V lost 4 bases to trimming and J lost 5 bases, with 12 bases between them. Per germline, CDR1 GTSNPN and CDR2 SVGIG (reference sequence). This CDR3 comprises 13 residues. In nucleotides, the CDR3 is TGTGCCTGGACGGAGGGTGGGTATCAGCCCCAGCATTTT. Translating gives CAWTEGGYQPQHF. The complete variable domain, with remaining parts taken from reference TRBV30 and TRBJ1-5, reads SQTIHQWPATLVQPVGSPLSLECTVEGTSNPNLYWYRQAAGRGLQLLFYSVGIGQISSEVPQNLSASRPQDRQFILSSKKLLLSDSGFYLCAWTEGGYQPQHFGDGTRLSIL.

This chain uses TRBV5-1 with TRBJ2-3; 7 bases line up with TRBD2. The CDR3 has 15 residues. Germline lookup yields CDR1 SGHRS and CDR2 YFSETQ. Trimming removed 2 bases from V and 5 bases from J; junction bases left unmatched: 8. This chain's CDR3 is CASSFTSEGLDTQYF. In nucleotides, the CDR3 is TGCGCCAGCAGCTTCACTAGCGAGGGCCTAGATACGCAGTATTTT.

The genes are TRBV10-1 and TRBJ2-3, with D maybe TRBD1 (6 bases). Trimming cost V 5 bases and J 6 bases, with 12 bases left between them. The CDR3 runs 13 residues. Germline loops: CDR1 WNHNN, CDR2 SYGVQD (reference sequence). CDR3 sequence (DNA): TGCGCCAGCAGTCGGGACATTAGGGATACGCAGTATTTT. This sequence encodes CASSRDIRDTQYF.

In this sample, this clone turned up once. The rearrangement links TRBV6-1 to TRBJ1-1; D possibly corresponds to TRBD1 (6 bases). V was clipped by 5 bases and J by 0 bases, with 10 bases between them. The length of the CDR3 is 14 residues. The germline V gene encodes CDR1 MNHNS and CDR2 SASEGT. The DNA for the CDR3 is TGTGCCAGCAGTTGGGGACAAATGAACACTGAAGCTTTCTTT. The encoded protein is CASSWGQMNTEAFF.

V gene TRBV29-1 combines with J gene TRBJ1-2; possible D gene TRBD1, 6 bases. Trimming stripped 2 bases from V and 2 bases from J, with 12 bases between. The CDR3 consists of 14 residues. Germline CDR1 is SQVTM and CDR2 is ANQGSEA. CDR3 sequence reads: CSVEISTGNYGYTF. The CDR3 DNA reads as TGCAGCGTTGAAATATCGACAGGAAACTATGGCTACACCTTC.

The chain is built from TRBV29-1 and TRBJ2-7, with 10 bases that match TRBD2. Germline V gene data show CDR1 as SQVTM and CDR2 as ANQGSEA. The CDR3 consists of 16 residues. The junction had 10 bases not matched to a gene; V was cut back by 5 bases and J by 0 bases. The CDR3 coding sequence is TGCAGCGTTTCACCGGGACTAGCGTACCTCTCCTACGAGCAGTACTTC. It is translated as CSVSPGLAYLSYEQYF.

V gene TRBV28 combines with J gene TRBJ2-5, with 8 bases lining up with TRBD1. Germline V gene data show CDR1 as MDHEN and CDR2 as SYDVKM. V lost 3 bases and J lost 3; bases outside the gene matches: 9. The CDR3 covers 16 residues. In DNA form, the CDR3 reads TGTGCCAGCAGTTTGTACGGGACAGGAGAAAAAGAGACCCAGTACTTC. Its protein product is CASSLYGTGEKETQYF.

This clone was detected only a few times. The chain recombines TRBV6-1 with TRBJ1-2; 9 bases fit TRBD1. CDR1 MNHNS and CDR2 SASEGT come from the germline V gene. The V segment lost 6 bases and the J segment 4 bases; nucleotides outside the gene matches: 6. CDR3 length equals 14 residues. CDR3 in amino acids: CASSFGDRAYGYTF. The CDR3 region has the DNA TGTGCCAGCAGCTTCGGGGACAGGGCCTATGGCTACACCTTC.

The chain employs TRBV5-1 and TRBJ2-7, with 7 bases identical to TRBD1. V was pared by 3 bases and J by 2 bases, with 2 bases of the junction left unmatched. CDR1 and CDR2 (germline): SGHRS, YFSETQ. CDR3 length: 13 residues. CDR3 sequence: CASSSGQPYEQYF. In DNA form, the CDR3 reads TGCGCCAGCAGCTCGGGACAGCCCTACGAGCAGTACTTC. Combining the CDR3 with reference TRBV5-1 and TRBJ2-7 gives the whole variable domain KAGVTQTPRYLIKTRGQQVTLSCSPISGHRSVSWYQQTPGQGLQFLFEYFSETQRNKGNFPGRFSGRQFSNSRSEMNVSTLELGDSALYLCASSSGQPYEQYFGPGTRLTVT.

The rearrangement joins TRBV5-1 to TRBJ1-5, with D possibly matching TRBD1 (5 bases). The CDR3 contains 10 residues. Germline CDR1 SGHRS, CDR2 YFSETQ. The V end lost 3 bases, the J end lost 11 bases, and 6 bases lay between the germline ends. The CDR3 sequence is CASSSRAQHF. The CDR3 DNA reads TGCGCCAGCAGCTCCAGGGCCCAGCATTTT.